This TCR beta chain emerged from a study of T cells in Graves' hyperthyroidism and ophthalmopathy. This clonotype was detected ten times or more. Researchers barred patients who had uncontrolled infection, other autoimmune disease, pregnancy or lactation. 9.5 to 10 ml fresh peripheral blood yielded the PBMCs. Germline V CDR1 and CDR2: DFQATT, SNEGSKA (reference sequence). The CDR3 contains 14 residues. The J segment lost 3 bases and the V segment lost 5 bases, leaving 5 bases of the junction unmatched. The CDR3 regions of TCR beta were amplified from RNA transcripts. TCR CDR3 underwent first-round RT-PCR with the HTBI primer set. TCRdb ran MiXCR on the multiplex PCR reads and lists one entry per CDR3 protein. The sample has hundreds of thousands of distinct CDR3 sequences; roughly 25% are singletons.

This TCR was sampled from a man aged 50-59 years with Graves' hyperthyroidism. Source material: blood. V is TRBV20-1 and J is TRBJ2-7, with 12 bases fitting TRBD2. The CDR3 DNA reads TGCAGTGCTTCTGCGACTAGCGGGAGCTACGAGCAGTACTTC. It encodes CSASATSGSYEQYF.